Below, 22 T cell receptor beta chains from the same sample are listed, as sequenced in a study of beta chain features in type 1 diabetes (dated by TCRdb to the late 2010s). What these receptors recognize is not known. General study outcomes and caveats: In all four CD4+ subsets, TCRB CDR3 length was moderately but significantly shorter in type 1 diabetes patients.

Libraries were constructed by the immunoSEQ multiplex PCR assay. The entire isolated RNA was reverse transcribed using the High Capacity cDNA Reverse Transcription Kit, and thus expressed TCRB transcripts were sequenced. What TCRdb holds here is the immuneACCESS table cut down to in-frame rearrangements. Part of the clones is not present; checked against another copy, under half of the missing clones reflect an unresolved V gene, and the others are unexplained. This sample comprises 600,000 or so clones, around an eighth of them detected only once. 0.03% to 0.045% of the sample goes to the ten largest clones. Sequenced material: naive CD4+ T cells from blood. The cell subset or site label, read with the paper, signifies: true naive CD4+ T cells. Receptors were obtained from a man younger than 30 with type 1 diabetes.

This clone was seen more than once but under ten times. The rearrangement uses TRBV5-6 and TRBJ2-3, with D hard to call. Between the trimmed V and J ends, which lost 4 bases and 7 bases, there was a span of 13 bases. The CDR3 runs to 13 residues. The V gene's germline CDR1 is SGHDT and CDR2 YYEEEE. CDR3 loop: CASSPGWRNTQYF. For the CDR3, the DNA is TGTGCCAGCAGCCCTGGTTGGCGGAATACGCAGTATTTT.

This clone was seen a few times. This chain joins TRBV18 and TRBJ2-4; TRBD2 agrees at 8 bases. CDR3 length: 14 residues. J lost 2 bases, V lost 6 bases, and 3 bases had no gene match. The germline gives CDR1 KGHSH, CDR2 LQKENI. The CDR3 here is CASSREGTKNIQYF. In nucleotides, the CDR3 is TGTGCCAGCTCCCGGGAGGGGACCAAAAACATTCAGTACTTC. The full variable domain, in which reference TRBV18 and TRBJ2-4 provide the parts outside the CDR3, is NAGVMQNPRHLVRRRGQEARLRCSPMKGHSHVYWYRQLPEEGLKFMVYLQKENIIDESGMPKERFSAEFPKEGPSILRIQQVVRGDSAAYFCASSREGTKNIQYFGAGTRLSVL.

This chain links TRBV11-3 with TRBJ2-2, with 9 bases aligning to TRBD1. The CDR3 covers 14 residues. V lost 8 bases and J lost 2; bases outside the gene matches: 3. Looked up from germline, CDR1 is SGHNT and CDR2 is YENEEA. The chain's CDR3 is CASSGQGNTGELFF. CDR3 DNA: TGTGCCAGCTCGGGACAGGGTAACACCGGGGAGCTGTTTTTT.

This chain joins TRBV4-1 and TRBJ2-2; TRBD2 matches 15 bases. The CDR3 extends over 19 amino acids. The trim removed 5 bases at V and 5 bases at J, leaving 12 bases unmatched. The V gene's germline CDR1 is MGHRA and CDR2 YSYEKL. The CDR3 region is CASSFTGLAGGRGTGELFF. CDR3 nucleotide sequence: TGCGCCAGCAGCTTTACGGGACTAGCGGGAGGAAGAGGGACCGGGGAGCTGTTTTTT.

The sample holds a few counts of this clone. The genes are TRBV6-6 and TRBJ2-7; no reliable D call. Trimming cost V 0 bases and J 11 bases, with 8 bases left between them. The CDR3 runs 11 residues. The V gene's germline CDR1 is MNHNY and CDR2 SVGAGI (reference sequence). DNA of the CDR3: TGTGCCAGCAGTTACTCGGTACGGGAGTACTTC. It codes for CASSYSVREYF.

A remark on this clone: This same CDR3 is encoded by further DNA sequences in the sample. This chain joins TRBV29-1 and TRBJ1-1; 8 bases fit TRBD1. This CDR3 is built from 11 residues. The trim removed 6 bases at V and 5 bases at J, leaving 2 bases unmatched. CDR1 is SQVTM and CDR2 is ANQGSEA in the germline V gene. The DNA of the CDR3 is TGCAGCGTAGACAGGGGAACTGAAGCTTTCTTT. Its translation: CSVDRGTEAFF.

This clone was detected a few times. The V call is TRBV4-1, the J call TRBJ1-2, with D unresolved. V was cut by 1 base and J by 4 bases, with 13 bases left in between. CDR3 size: 15 residues. CDR1 and CDR2 (germline): MGHRA, YSYEKL. The CDR3 bases are TGCGCCAGCAGCCAAGGTCTACAGAGCTTCTATGGCTACACCTTC. This gives the protein CASSQGLQSFYGYTF.

The rearrangement joins TRBV4-1 to TRBJ2-3; TRBD2 matches 7 bases. V dropped 1 base and J dropped 3; count of bases not matched to a gene: 7. Germline V CDR1 and CDR2: MGHRA, YSYEKL. The CDR3 consists of 16 residues. The DNA for the CDR3 is TGCGCCAGCAGCCAAGGGGCGGGGGTTGGAACAGATACGCAGTATTTT. It yields the protein CASSQGAGVGTDTQYF.

The CDR3 nucleotides read TGTGCCAGCAGCATCCGGACAGCAGAAGATACGCAGTATTTT. Translation: CASSIRTAEDTQYF. This chain connects TRBV4-2 to TRBJ2-3; possible D gene TRBD1, 6 bases. V was shortened by 5 bases and J by 5 bases, with 14 bases between the two germline ends. CDR3 size: 14 residues. In germline, CDR1 is LGHNA, CDR2 YNFKEQ.

V and J are TRBV28 and TRBJ2-7, with TRBD2 identical over 7 bases. The CDR3 length is 14 residues. The junction had 9 bases not matched to a gene; V was cut back by 7 bases and J by 3 bases. The germline V gene encodes CDR1 MDHEN and CDR2 SYDVKM. In DNA, the CDR3 is TGTGCCAGCACCCGGCAGGGCGGGAGCTACGAGCAGTACTTC. Translating it yields CASTRQGGSYEQYF.

This clone has more than one count but fewer than ten. The chain joins TRBV6-8 to TRBJ2-7; no reliable D call. The CDR3 totals 15 residues. Per the germline V gene, CDR1 is MNHGY and CDR2 is SAAAGT. The V gene lost 3 bases and the J gene lost 0 bases, with 12 bases spanning the gap. The CDR3 DNA sequence: TGTGCCAGCAGTTATATGGTTCCTAGCTCCTACGAGCAGTACTTC. It translates to CASSYMVPSSYEQYF.

This clone showed up just a few times. The chain employs TRBV10-3 and TRBJ2-3; D perhaps matches TRBD1 (5 bases). V was cut by 4 bases and J by 0 bases, with 11 bases left in between. Germline CDR1 and CDR2: ENHRY and SYGVKD. The CDR3 has 15 amino acids. For the CDR3, the DNA is TGTGCCATCAGTGGGACAACCCAAAGCACAGATACGCAGTATTTT. As protein: CAISGTTQSTDTQYF.

This chain uses TRBV7-2 with TRBJ1-2, with a tentative D call TRBD1 (6 bases). The CDR3 is 15 residues long. Germline V lookup: CDR1 SGHTA, CDR2 FQGNSA. The V end was cut by 5 bases, the J end by 8 bases, with 21 bases between. The CDR3 coding sequence is TGTGCCAGCAGCATTAGACAGGACGGAATTGGGGGCTACACCTTC. Its protein is CASSIRQDGIGGYTF.

This clone showed up just a few times. One end of the junction is discordant with germline, which a read error may explain. CDR3 protein: CASSQDLYGDTQYF. The CDR3 region has the DNA TGTGCTAGCAGTCAGGATCTTTACGGAGATACGCAGTATTTT. The rearrangement joins TRBV7-7 to TRBJ2-3, with unresolved D. This CDR3 has 14 residues. The germline CDR1 and CDR2 sequences are SSHAT and FNYEAQ (reference sequence).

This chain joins TRBV6-6 and TRBJ2-7; D is possibly TRBD1 or TRBD2 (6 bases each). CDR1 and CDR2 (germline): MNHNY, SVGAGI (reference sequence). V was clipped by 6 bases and J by 0 bases, with 18 bases between them. This CDR3 contains 16 residues. Here the CDR3 DNA reads TGTGCCAGCAGCCCTCAGGGTGGGGGGCACTCCTACGAGCAGTACTTC. Protein product: CASSPQGGGHSYEQYF.

V and J are TRBV29-1 and TRBJ2-5; D is tentatively TRBD1 or TRBD2 (5 bases each). Germline CDR1 is SQVTM and CDR2 is ANQGSEA. This CDR3 comprises 14 residues. Trimming removed 4 bases from V and 4 bases from J, with 16 bases in between. This chain's CDR3 is CSVADTRTGETQYF. The CDR3, as DNA: TGCAGCGTTGCGGACACTAGAACGGGAGAGACCCAGTACTTC.

This clone was counted a few times. CDR3 coding DNA: TGTGCCAGCAGTTCGCAACCTAACTATGGCTACACCTTC. Its protein is CASSSQPNYGYTF. The V call is TRBV27, the J call TRBJ1-2; D is undetermined. The CDR3 runs to 13 residues. Germline values: CDR1 MNHEY, CDR2 SMNVEV (reference sequence). Deletions cut 4 bases from V and 0 bases from J, with 6 bases between.

This clone was detected only a few times. The chain combines TRBV7-2 with TRBJ2-2; 7 bases map to TRBD1. The ends lost 4 bases at V and 8 bases at J; junction bases unmatched: 4. The CDR3 runs to 13 residues. Germline-derived CDR1 and CDR2 are SGHTA and FQGNSA. This chain's CDR3 is CASSSGTEGELFF. DNA for the CDR3: TGTGCCAGCAGCTCCGGGACAGAAGGGGAGCTGTTTTTT.

This clone has a handful of counts. V gene TRBV25-1 combines with J gene TRBJ2-6; possible D gene TRBD2, 5 bases. The CDR3 extends over 14 amino acids. Per the germline V gene, CDR1 is MGHDK and CDR2 is SYGVNS. V was pared by 4 bases and J by 4 bases, with 8 bases between. As DNA, the CDR3 is TGTGCCAGCAGTGTTACGGGAGGGGCCAACGTCCTGACTTTC. Its protein is CASSVTGGANVLTF. Full variable domain (missing parts from reference TRBV25-1 and TRBJ2-6): EADIYQTPRYLVIGTGKKITLECSQTMGHDKMYWYQQDPGMELHLIHYSYGVNSTEKGDLSSESTVSRIRTEHFPLTLESARPSHTSQYLCASSVTGGANVLTFGAGSRLTVL.

A few counts support this clone. The CDR3 reads CASSRTQTYEQYF. The CDR3 DNA reads as TGTGCCAGCAGCCGGACTCAAACCTACGAGCAGTACTTC. The chain employs TRBV6-5 and TRBJ2-7, with D perhaps matching TRBD2 (5 bases). Trimming took off 6 bases at V and 2 bases at J, with 11 bases between the two ends. Germline assignment: CDR1 MNHEY and CDR2 SVGAGI. This CDR3 has 13 amino acids.

V and J are TRBV7-2 and TRBJ2-2; 8 nucleotides align to TRBD2. This CDR3 region has 14 residues. The germline V gene has CDR1 SGHTA and CDR2 FQGNSA. Trimming at V came to 8 bases and at J to 1 base, leaving 3 bases not matched to a gene. For the CDR3, the DNA is TGTGCCAGCTACCGGGAGGGGAACACCGGGGAGCTGTTTTTT. Its protein product is CASYREGNTGELFF. Using reference TRBV7-2 and TRBJ2-2 for the parts outside the CDR3, the full variable domain is GAGVSQSPSNKVTEKGKDVELRCDPISGHTALYWYRQSLGQGLEFLIYFQGNSAPDKSGLPSDRFSAERTGGSVSTLTIQRTQQEDSAVYLCASYREGNTGELFFGEGSRLTVL.

This clone was counted a few times. This rearrangement joins TRBV6-5 to TRBJ1-4, with a weak D call TRBD1 (6 bases). The V gene lost 11 bases and the J gene lost 4 bases, with 17 bases spanning the gap. There are 14 residues in the CDR3. Looked up from germline, CDR1 is MNHEY and CDR2 is SVGAGI. The CDR3 loop is CASRKGQINEKLFF. CDR3 coding DNA: TGTGCCTCCCGGAAAGGACAGATTAATGAAAAACTGTTTTTT.